By share of the sample, the clone carrying this T cell receptor beta chain is medium-sized (0.01 to 0.1%). Other DNA sequences in this sample translate to the same CDR3. These data originate in a study of T cell changes during pregnancy in multiple sclerosis. Repertoires were generated with immunoSEQ multiplex PCR, while TCRdb's copy carries only in-frame clones and drops some. The sample has over 25,000 clones, roughly 90% seen once. The sequence came from a female donor with multiple sclerosis, enrolled in a pregnancy study. The specimen comprised CD8+ T cells from peripheral blood mononuclear cells, sampled in the second trimester of pregnancy.

CDR3 in amino acids: CASSDTSGGADTQYF. The CDR3 nucleotides are TGTGCCAGCAGTGACACTAGCGGGGGGGCAGATACGCAGTATTTT. The J gene is TRBJ2-3, the V gene TRBV6-4, with TRBD2 identical over 13 bases. CDR3 length equals 15 residues. Germline loops: CDR1 MRHNA, CDR2 SNTAGT. The V segment lost 2 bases and the J segment 4 bases; nucleotides outside the gene matches: 0.